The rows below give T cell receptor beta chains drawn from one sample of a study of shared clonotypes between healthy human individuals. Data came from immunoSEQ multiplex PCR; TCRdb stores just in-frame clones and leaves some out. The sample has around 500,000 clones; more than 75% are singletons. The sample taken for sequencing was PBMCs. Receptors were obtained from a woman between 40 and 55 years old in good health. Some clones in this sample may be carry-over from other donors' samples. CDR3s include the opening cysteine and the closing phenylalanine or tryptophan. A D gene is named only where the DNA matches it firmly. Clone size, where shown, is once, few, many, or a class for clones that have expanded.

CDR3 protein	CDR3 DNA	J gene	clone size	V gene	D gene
CASSQVKSSYNEQFF	TGTGCCAGCAGCCAAGTAAAAAGCTCCTACAATGAGCAGTTCTTC	TRBJ2-1	-	TRBV4-2	-
CASSTRAGSNSPLHF	TGTGCCAGCAGCACCCGGGCAGGGTCCAATTCACCCCTCCACTTT	TRBJ1-6	-	TRBV27	-
CASSRDRGETQYF	TGTGCCAGCAGTCGGGACAGGGGGGAGACCCAGTACTTC	TRBJ2-5	once	TRBV6-1	TRBD1
CASSARGTYEQYF	TGTGCCAGCAGCGCTCGAGGCACCTACGAGCAGTACTTC	TRBJ2-7	once	TRBV14	-
CASSSYRRGTYEQYF	TGTGCCAGCAGTTCGTACCGCAGGGGAACCTACGAGCAGTACTTC	TRBJ2-7	-	TRBV11-2	-
CASSETTESYNEQFF	TGTGCCAGCAGTGAAACAACGGAATCCTACAATGAGCAGTTCTTC	TRBJ2-1	few	TRBV6-1	-
CASSYSGTGGLEGYTF	TGTGCCAGCAGTTACTCAGGGACAGGCGGCCTGGAGGGCTACACCTTC	TRBJ1-2	-	TRBV6-5	TRBD1
CASSQGRANYGYTF	TGTGCCAGTAGTCAGGGAAGAGCTAACTATGGCTACACCTTC	TRBJ1-2	-	TRBV19	-
CASSPWNTEAFF	TGTGCCAGCTCACCCTGGAACACTGAAGCTTTCTTT	TRBJ1-1	-	TRBV18	-
CATSRGLSGNTIYF	TGTGCCACCAGCAGAGGTCTCTCTGGAAACACCATATATTTT	TRBJ1-3	-	TRBV15	-
CASSLAGGYNEQFF	TGTGCCAGCAGCTTAGCGGGGGGATACAATGAGCAGTTCTTC	TRBJ2-1	-	TRBV7-8	-